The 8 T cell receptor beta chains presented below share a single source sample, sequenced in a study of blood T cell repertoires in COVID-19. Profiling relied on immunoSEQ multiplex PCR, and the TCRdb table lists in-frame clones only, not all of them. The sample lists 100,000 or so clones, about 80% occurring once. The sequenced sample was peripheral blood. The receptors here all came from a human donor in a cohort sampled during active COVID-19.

CDR3 loop: CASSPGTGSYEQYF. The CDR3 DNA follows: TGTGCCAGCAGCCCCGGGACAGGGTCCTACGAGCAGTACTTC. V usage is TRBV2 and J usage is TRBJ2-7; 9 positions match TRBD1. V lost 6 bases and J lost 1; bases outside the gene matches: 4. The CDR3 runs 14 residues. Germline CDR1 is SNHLY and CDR2 is FYNNEI.

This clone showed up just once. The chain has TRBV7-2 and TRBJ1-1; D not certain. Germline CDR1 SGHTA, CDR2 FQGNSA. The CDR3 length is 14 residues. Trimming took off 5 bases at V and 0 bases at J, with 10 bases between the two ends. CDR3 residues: CASSMAQMNTEAFF. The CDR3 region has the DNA TGTGCCAGCAGCATGGCACAGATGAACACTGAAGCTTTCTTT.

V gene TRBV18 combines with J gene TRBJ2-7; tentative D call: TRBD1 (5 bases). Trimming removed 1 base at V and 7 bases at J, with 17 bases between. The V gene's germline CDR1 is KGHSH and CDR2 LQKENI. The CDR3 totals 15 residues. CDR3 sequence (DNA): TGTGCCAGCTCACCACAGGACACCCTCATTGGAGAGCAGTACTTC. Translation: CASSPQDTLIGEQYF.

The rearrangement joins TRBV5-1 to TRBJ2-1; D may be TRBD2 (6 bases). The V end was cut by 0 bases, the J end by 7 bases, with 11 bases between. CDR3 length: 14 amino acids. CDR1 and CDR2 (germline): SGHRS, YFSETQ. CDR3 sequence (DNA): TGCGCCAGCAGCTTGGACGCTGCGGGGAATGAGCAGTTCTTC. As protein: CASSLDAAGNEQFF.

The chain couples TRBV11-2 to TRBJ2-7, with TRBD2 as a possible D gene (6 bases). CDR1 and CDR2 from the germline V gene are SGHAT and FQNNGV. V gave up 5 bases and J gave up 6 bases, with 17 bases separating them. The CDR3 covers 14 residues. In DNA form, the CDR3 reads TGTGCCAGCAGCCGGGAGAAGGGGATGACCGAGCAGTACTTC. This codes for CASSREKGMTEQYF.

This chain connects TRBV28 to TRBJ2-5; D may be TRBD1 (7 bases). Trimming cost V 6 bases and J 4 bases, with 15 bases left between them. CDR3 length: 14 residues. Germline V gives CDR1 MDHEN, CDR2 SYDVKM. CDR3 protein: CASSSAGQIETQYF. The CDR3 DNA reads TGTGCCAGCAGCTCCGCGGGACAGATAGAGACCCAGTACTTC.

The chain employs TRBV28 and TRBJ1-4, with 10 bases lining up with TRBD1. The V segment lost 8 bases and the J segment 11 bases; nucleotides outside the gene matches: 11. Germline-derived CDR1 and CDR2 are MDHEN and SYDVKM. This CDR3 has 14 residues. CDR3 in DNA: TGTGCCAGCCTGGGGGACAGGGGATACAGGAAACTGTTTTTT. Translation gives CASLGDRGYRKLFF.

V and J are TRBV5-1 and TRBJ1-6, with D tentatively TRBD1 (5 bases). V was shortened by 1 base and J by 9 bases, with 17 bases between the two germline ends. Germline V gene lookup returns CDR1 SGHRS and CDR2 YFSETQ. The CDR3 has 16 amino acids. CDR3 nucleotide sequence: TGCGCCAGCAGCTTGAATATCGGGGGGGGTGGTTCACCCCTCCACTTT. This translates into CASSLNIGGGGSPLHF.